This T cell receptor (beta chain) was sequenced in a study of Graves' ophthalmopathy and Graves' hyperthyroidism. The germline CDR1 and CDR2 sequences are MNHEY and SVGAGI. V was clipped by 2 bases and J by 7 bases, with 8 bases between them. This CDR3 is built from 12 residues. This clonotype was counted between two and nine times. Transcripts of RNA were the source for amplifying TCR beta CDR3 regions. The library came from an HTBI-primed first-round RT-PCR and a second-round multiplex PCR. TCRdb passed the multiplex PCR reads through MiXCR, listing each CDR3 protein once. The sample records 620,000 or so distinct CDR3 sequences, 22% being singletons. Hyperthyroidism qualified as stable when ophthalmopathy did not develop within 18 months of follow-up.

The chain uses TRBV6-5 and TRBJ1-2; no definite D call. Sequencing was performed on peripheral blood. This clonotype originated in a woman in her late teens or twenties with stable Graves' hyperthyroidism. Some clones in this sample may be carry-over from other donors' samples. The CDR3 here is CASSYPNGGYTF. CDR3 coding DNA: TGTGCCAGCAGTTACCCCAACGGTGGCTACACCTTC.